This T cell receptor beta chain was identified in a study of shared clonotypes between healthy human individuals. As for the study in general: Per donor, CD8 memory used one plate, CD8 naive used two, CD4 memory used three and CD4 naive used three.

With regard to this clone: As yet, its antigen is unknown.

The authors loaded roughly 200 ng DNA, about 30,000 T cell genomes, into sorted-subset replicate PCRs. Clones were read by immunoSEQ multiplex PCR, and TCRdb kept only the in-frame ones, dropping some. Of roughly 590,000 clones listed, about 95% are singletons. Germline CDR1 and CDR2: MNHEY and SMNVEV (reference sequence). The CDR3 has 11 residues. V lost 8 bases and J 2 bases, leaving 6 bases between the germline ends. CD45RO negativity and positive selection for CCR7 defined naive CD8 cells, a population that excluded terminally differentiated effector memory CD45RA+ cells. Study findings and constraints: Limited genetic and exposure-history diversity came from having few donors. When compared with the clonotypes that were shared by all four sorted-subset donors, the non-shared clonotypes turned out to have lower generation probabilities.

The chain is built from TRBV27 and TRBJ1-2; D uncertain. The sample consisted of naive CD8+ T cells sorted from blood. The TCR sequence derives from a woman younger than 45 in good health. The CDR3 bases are TGTGCCAGCGGGCAGAACTATGGCTACACCTTC. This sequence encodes CASGQNYGYTF.